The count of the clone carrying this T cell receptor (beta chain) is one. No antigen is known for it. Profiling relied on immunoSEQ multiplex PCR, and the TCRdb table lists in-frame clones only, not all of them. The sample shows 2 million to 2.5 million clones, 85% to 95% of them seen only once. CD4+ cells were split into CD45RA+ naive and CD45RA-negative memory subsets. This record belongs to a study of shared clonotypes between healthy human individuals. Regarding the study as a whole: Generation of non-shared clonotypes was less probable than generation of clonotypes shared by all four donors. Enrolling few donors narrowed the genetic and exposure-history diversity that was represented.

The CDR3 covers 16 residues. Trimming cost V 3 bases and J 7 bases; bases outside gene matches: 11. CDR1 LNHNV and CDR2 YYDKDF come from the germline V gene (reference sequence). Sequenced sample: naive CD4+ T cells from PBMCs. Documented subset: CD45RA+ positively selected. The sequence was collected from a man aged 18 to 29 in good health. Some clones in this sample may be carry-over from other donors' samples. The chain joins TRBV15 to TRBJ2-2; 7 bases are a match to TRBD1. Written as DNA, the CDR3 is TGTGCCACCAGCAGGCCCCTAGACAGGGTTGACGGGGAGCTGTTTTTT. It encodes CATSRPLDRVDGELFF.